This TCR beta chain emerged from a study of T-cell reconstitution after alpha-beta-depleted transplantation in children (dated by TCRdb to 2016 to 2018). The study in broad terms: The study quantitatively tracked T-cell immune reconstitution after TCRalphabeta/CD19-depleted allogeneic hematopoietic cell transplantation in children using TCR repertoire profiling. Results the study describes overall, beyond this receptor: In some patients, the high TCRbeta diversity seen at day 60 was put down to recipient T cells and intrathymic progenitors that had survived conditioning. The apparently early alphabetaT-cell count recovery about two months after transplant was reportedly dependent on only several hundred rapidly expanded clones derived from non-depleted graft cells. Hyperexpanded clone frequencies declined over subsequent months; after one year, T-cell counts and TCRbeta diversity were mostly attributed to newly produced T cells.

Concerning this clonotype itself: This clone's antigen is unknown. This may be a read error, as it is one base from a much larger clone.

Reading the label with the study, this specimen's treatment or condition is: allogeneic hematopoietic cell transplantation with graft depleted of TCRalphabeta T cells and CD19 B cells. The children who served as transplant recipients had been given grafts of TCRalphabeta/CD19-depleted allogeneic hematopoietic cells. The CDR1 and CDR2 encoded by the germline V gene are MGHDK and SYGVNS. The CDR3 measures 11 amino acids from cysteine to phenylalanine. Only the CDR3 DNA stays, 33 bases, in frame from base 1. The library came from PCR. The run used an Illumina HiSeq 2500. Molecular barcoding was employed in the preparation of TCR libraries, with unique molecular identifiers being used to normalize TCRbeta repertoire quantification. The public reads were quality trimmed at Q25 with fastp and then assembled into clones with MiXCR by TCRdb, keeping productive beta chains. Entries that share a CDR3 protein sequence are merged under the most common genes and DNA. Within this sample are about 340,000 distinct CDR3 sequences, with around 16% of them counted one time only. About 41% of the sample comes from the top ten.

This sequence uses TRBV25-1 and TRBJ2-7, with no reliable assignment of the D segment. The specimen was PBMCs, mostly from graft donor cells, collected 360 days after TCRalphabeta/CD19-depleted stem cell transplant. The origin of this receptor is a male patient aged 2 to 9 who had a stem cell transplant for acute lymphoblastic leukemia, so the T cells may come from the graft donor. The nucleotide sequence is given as TGTGCCAGCAGTGCCGTCTACGAGGAGTACTTC. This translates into CASSAVYEEYF.